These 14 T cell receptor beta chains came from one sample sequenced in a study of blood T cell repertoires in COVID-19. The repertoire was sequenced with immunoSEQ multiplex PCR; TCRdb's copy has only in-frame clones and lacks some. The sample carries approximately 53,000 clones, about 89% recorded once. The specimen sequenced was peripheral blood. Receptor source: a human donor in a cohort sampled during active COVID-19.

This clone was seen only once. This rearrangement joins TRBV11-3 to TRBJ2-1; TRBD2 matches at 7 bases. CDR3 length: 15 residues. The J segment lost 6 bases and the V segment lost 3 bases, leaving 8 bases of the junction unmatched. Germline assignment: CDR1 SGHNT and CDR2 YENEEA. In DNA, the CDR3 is TGTGCCAGCAGCTTTGAGAGGGAGGGCCTCAATGAGCAGTTCTTC. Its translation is CASSFEREGLNEQFF. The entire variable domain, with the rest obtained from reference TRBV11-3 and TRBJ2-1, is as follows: EAGVVQSPRYKIIEKKQPVAFWCNPISGHNTLYWYLQNLGQGPELLIRYENEEAVDDSQLPKDRFSAERLKGVDSTLKIQPAELGDSAVYLCASSFEREGLNEQFFGPGTRLTVL.

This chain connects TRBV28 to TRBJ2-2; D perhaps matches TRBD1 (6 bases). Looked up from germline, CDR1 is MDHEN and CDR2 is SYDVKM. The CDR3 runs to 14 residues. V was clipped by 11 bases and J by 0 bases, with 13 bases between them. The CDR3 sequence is CASRGHPNTGELFF. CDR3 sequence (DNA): TGTGCCTCAAGGGGACACCCGAACACCGGGGAGCTGTTTTTT.

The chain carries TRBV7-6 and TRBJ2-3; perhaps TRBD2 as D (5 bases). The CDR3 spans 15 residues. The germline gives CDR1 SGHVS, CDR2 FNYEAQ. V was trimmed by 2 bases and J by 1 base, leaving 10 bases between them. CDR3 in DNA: TGTGCCAGCAGCTTAAGAGGGTTTCGCACAGATACGCAGTATTTT. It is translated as CASSLRGFRTDTQYF.

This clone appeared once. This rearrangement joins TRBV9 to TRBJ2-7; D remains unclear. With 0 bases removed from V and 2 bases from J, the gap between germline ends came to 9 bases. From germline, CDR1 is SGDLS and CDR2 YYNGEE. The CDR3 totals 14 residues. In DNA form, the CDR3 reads TGTGCCAGCAGCGTAGGGGCAGCAGCCTACGAGCAGTACTTC. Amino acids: CASSVGAAAYEQYF.

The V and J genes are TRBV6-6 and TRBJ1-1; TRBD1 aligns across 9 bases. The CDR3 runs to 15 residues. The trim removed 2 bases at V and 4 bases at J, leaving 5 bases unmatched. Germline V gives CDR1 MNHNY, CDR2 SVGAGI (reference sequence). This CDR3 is CASSYLGQGGTEAFF. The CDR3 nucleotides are TGTGCCAGCAGTTACCTGGGACAGGGAGGCACTGAAGCTTTCTTT.

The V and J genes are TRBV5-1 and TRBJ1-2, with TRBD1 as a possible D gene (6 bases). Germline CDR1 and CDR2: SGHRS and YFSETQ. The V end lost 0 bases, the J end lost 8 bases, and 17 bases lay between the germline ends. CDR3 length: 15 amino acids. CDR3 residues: CASSLDQGREGGYTF. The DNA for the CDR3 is TGCGCCAGCAGCTTGGATCAGGGGCGCGAGGGAGGCTACACCTTC.

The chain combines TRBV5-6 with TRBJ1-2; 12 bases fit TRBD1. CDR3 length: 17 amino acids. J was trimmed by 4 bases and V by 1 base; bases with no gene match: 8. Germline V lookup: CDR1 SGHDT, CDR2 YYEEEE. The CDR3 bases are TGTGCCAGCAGCTTGCTGGGGACAGGGGGCGCATCCTATGGCTACACCTTC. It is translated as CASSLLGTGGASYGYTF.

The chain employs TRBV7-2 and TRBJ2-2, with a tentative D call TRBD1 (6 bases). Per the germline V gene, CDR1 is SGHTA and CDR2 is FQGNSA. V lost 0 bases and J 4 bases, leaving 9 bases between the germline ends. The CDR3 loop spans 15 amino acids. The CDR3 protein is CASSLAVGGTGELFF. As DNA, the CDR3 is TGTGCCAGCAGCTTAGCGGTAGGGGGCACCGGGGAGCTGTTTTTT.

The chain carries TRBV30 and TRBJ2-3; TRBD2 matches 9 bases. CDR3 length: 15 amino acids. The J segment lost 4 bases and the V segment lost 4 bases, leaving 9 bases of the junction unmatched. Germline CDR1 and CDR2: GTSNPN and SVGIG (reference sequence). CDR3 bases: TGTGCCTGGAACTGGCGGGGGGGTTCAGCAGATACGCAGTATTTT. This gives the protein CAWNWRGGSADTQYF.

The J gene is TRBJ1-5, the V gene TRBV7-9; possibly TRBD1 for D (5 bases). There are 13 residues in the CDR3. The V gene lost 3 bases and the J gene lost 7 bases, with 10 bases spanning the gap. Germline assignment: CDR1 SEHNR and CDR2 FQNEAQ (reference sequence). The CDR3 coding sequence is TGTGCCAGCAGCTTTGGGGCTGACCAGCCCCAGCATTTT. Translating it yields CASSFGADQPQHF.

CDR3 coding DNA: TGTGCCAGAAGCTTCCAAGATACGCAGTATTTT. It specifies CARSFQDTQYF. The V call is TRBV7-5, the J call TRBJ2-3; TRBD1 is the table's D call and was not checked against the DNA. TRBV7-5 is a recognized pseudogene. The CDR3 extends over 11 amino acids.

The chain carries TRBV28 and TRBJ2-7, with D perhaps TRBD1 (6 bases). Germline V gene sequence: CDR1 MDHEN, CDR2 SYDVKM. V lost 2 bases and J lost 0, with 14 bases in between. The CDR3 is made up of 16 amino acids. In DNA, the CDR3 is TGTGCCAGCAGTTTACTCATGGGCAGGGGCTCCTACGAGCAGTACTTC. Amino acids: CASSLLMGRGSYEQYF. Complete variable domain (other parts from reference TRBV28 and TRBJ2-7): DVKVTQSSRYLVKRTGEKVFLECVQDMDHENMFWYRQDPGLGLRLIYFSYDVKMKEKGDIPEGYSVSREKKERFSLILESASTNQTSMYLCASSLLMGRGSYEQYFGPGTRLTVT.

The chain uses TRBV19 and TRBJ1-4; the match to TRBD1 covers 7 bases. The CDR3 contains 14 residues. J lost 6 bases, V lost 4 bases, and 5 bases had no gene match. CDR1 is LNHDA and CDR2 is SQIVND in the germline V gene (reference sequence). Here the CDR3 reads CASSRRDSYEKLFF. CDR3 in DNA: TGTGCCAGTAGTAGACGGGACAGCTATGAAAAACTGTTTTTT.

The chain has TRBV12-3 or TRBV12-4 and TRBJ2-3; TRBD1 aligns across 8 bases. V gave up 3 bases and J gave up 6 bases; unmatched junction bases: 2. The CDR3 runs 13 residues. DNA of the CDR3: TGTGCCAGCAGTTTGGACAGGGTTGATACGCAGTATTTT. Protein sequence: CASSLDRVDTQYF.